This T cell receptor beta chain is from a study of cytomegalovirus exposure and HLA in healthy donors. General study results and limits: For cytomegalovirus status, the classifier reportedly gave diagnoses with high specificity and sensitivity. According to a subsequent analysis, TCR clusters from the first cohort were inclined to appear together in the 90 to 150 validation repertoires. Most TCR sequences were seen very rarely across donors, but some public TCRs occurred in many.

Comment on this clone: The target antigen is unknown.

Assay: immunoSEQ multiplex PCR; the TCRdb copy retains only in-frame clones and omits some. The sample holds about 150,000 clones, about 86% seen once. The germline gives CDR1 GTSNPN, CDR2 SVGIG (reference sequence). The length of the CDR3 is 12 residues. V lost 3 bases, J lost 3 bases, and 9 bases lay in between. The V and J genes are TRBV30 and TRBJ2-7, with D perhaps TRBD2 (6 bases). Sequencing input: PBMCs. The clonotype comes from a man between 18 and 35 years old in good health and CMV-seropositive. For the CDR3, the DNA is TGTGCCTGGAGGGGGGACTTCTACGAGCAGTACTTC. Translating gives CAWRGDFYEQYF.